The T cell receptor beta chain described here comes from a study of blood T cell repertoires in COVID-19. Study overall: Researchers got acute and convalescent COVID-19 samples from the United States, Italy and Spain. PBMCs, B-cell-depleted T cells, or T cells were the source of the cDNA or gDNA that made up the material.

This CDR3 has 12 residues. Trimming removed 7 bases at V and 1 base at J, with 7 bases between. CDR1 and CDR2 (germline): MNHEY, SVGAGI. As handled by the study authors: From reference gene primer amplification, estimates of nucleated cell counts were derived. Sequencing used immunoSEQ multiplex PCR; TCRdb keeps in-frame clones, though not all of them. Clonal size and the V and J genes are those of that table, whereas D and trimming came from the DNA. The data contain roughly 150,000 clones, 80% to 90% of them singletons. The material sequenced was peripheral blood. The chain is built from TRBV6-5 and TRBJ2-5; D not certain. This TCR derives from a woman between 40 and 55 years old with acute or convalescent COVID-19. CDR3 DNA sequence: TGTGCCAGCACACTGAGCCAAGAGACCCAGTACTTC. It is translated as CASTLSQETQYF.